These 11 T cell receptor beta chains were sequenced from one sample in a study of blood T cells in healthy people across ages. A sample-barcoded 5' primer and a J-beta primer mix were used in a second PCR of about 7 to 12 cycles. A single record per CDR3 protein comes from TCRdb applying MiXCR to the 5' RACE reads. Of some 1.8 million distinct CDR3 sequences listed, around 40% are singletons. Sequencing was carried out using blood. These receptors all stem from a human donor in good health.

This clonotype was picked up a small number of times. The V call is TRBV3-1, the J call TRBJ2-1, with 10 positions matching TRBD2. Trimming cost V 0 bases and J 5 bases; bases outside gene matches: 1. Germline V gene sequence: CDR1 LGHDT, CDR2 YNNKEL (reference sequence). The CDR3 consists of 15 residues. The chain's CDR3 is CASSQELAGHNEQFF. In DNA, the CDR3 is TGTGCCAGCAGCCAAGAACTAGCGGGACACAATGAGCAGTTCTTC.

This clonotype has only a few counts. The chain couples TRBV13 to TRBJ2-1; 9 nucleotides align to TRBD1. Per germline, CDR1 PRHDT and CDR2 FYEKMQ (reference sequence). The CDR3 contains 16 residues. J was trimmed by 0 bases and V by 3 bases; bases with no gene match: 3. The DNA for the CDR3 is TGTGCCAGCAGCTTTTACAGGGGGCCCTCCTACAATGAGCAGTTCTTC. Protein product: CASSFYRGPSYNEQFF.

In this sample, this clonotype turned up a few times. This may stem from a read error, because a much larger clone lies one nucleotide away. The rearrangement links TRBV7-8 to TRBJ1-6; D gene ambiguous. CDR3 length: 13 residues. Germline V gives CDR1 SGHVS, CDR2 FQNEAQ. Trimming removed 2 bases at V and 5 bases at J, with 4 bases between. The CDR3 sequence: CASSLRDNSPLHF. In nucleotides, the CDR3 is TGTGCCAGCAGCTTACGGGATAATTCACCCCTCCACTTT.

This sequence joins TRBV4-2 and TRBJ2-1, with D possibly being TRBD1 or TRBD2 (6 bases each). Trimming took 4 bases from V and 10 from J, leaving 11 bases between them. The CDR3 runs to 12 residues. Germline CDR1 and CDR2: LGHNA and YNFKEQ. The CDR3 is CASSPTGREQFF. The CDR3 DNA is TGTGCCAGCAGCCCTACAGGGAGGGAGCAGTTCTTC.

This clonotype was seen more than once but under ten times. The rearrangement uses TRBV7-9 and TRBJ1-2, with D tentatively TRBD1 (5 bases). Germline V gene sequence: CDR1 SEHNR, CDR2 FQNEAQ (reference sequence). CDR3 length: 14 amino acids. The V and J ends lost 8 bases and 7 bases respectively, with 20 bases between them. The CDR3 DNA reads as TGTGCCAGCGGGCCTATCTTGCCGGGGGGTGGCTACACCTTC. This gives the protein CASGPILPGGGYTF.

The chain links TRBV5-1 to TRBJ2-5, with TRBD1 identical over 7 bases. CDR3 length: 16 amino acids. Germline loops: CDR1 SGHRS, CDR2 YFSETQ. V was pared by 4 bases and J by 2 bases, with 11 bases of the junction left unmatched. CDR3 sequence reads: CASSMEPGQSQETQYF. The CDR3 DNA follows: TGCGCCAGCAGCATGGAACCGGGACAGAGTCAAGAGACCCAGTACTTC.

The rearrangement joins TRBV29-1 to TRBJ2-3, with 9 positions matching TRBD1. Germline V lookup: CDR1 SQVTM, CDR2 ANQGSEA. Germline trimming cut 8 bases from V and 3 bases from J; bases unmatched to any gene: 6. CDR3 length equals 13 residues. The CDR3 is CSTGTGLTDTQYF. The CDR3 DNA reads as TGCAGCACTGGGACAGGGTTGACAGATACGCAGTATTTT.

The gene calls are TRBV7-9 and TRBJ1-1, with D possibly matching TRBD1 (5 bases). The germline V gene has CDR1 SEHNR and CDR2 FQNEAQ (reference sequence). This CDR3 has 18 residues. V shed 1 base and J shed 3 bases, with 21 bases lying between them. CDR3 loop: CASSLVHPGVRGDTEAFF. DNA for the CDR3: TGTGCCAGCAGCTTAGTTCATCCGGGGGTAAGAGGTGACACTGAAGCTTTCTTT.

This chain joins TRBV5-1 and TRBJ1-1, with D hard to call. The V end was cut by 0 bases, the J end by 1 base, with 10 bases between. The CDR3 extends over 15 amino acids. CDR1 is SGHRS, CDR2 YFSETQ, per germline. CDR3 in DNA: TGCGCCAGCAGCTTGGGAAGGCTGACGAACACTGAAGCTTTCTTT. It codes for CASSLGRLTNTEAFF.

The CDR3 reads CATPKGRWNYGYTF. The CDR3 DNA reads TGTGCCACTCCGAAGGGACGTTGGAACTATGGCTACACCTTC. The chain joins TRBV7-9 to TRBJ1-2; the D gene is possibly TRBD1 (5 bases). The CDR3 is 14 residues long. The germline V gene encodes CDR1 SEHNR and CDR2 FQNEAQ (reference sequence). V was clipped by 10 bases and J by 2 bases, with 17 bases between them.

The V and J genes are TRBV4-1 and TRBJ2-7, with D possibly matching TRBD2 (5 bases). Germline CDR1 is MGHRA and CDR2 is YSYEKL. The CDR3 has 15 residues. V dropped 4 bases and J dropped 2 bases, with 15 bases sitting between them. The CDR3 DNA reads TGCGCCAGCAGCCCCGCGCTTGAGGGTACCTACGAGCAGTACTTC. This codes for CASSPALEGTYEQYF.